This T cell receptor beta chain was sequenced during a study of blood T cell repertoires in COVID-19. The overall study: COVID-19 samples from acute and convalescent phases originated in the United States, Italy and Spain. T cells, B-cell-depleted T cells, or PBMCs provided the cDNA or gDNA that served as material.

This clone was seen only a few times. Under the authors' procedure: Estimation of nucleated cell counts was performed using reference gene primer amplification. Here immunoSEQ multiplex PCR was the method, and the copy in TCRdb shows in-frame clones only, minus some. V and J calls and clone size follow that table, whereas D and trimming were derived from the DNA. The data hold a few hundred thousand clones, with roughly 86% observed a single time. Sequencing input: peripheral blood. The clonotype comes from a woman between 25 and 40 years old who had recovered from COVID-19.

The CDR3: CATLPPGQGAFGYTF. The CDR3 DNA sequence: TGTGCCACCCTTCCCCCGGGACAGGGGGCTTTTGGCTACACCTTC. The chain combines TRBV19 with TRBJ1-2; 12 bases fit TRBD1. V was clipped by 10 bases and J by 7 bases; unmatched bases: 13. The CDR3 spans 15 residues. CDR1 is LNHDA, CDR2 SQIVND, per germline (reference sequence). Variable domain in full (rest from reference TRBV19 and TRBJ1-2): DGGITQSPKYLFRKEGQNVTLSCEQNLNHDAMYWYRQDPGQGLRLIYYSQIVNDFQKGDIAEGYSVSREKKESFPLTVTSAQKNPTAFYLCATLPPGQGAFGYTFGSGTRLTVV.